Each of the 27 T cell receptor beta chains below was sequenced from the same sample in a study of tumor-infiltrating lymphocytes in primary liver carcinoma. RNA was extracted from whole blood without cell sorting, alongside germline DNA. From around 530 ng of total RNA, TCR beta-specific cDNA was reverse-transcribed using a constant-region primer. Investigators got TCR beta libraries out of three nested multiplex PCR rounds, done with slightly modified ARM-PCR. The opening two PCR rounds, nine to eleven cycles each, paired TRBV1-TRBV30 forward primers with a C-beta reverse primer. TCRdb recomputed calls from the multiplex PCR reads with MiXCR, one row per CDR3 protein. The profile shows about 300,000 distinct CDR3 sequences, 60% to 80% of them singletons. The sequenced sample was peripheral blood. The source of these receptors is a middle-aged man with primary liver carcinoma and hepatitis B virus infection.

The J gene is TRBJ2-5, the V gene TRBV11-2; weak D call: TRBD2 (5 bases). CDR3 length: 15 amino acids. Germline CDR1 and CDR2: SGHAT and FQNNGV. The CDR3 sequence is CANGILVGTERAQYF. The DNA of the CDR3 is TGTGCTAACGGTATCCTCGTGGGTACGGAGAGGGCCCAGTACTTC. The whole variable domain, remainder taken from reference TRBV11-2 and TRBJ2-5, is EAGVAQSPRYKIIEKRQSVAFWCNPISGHATLYWYQQILGQGPKLLIQFQNNGVVDDSQLPKDRFSAERLKGVDSTLKIQPAKLEDSAVYLCANGILVGTERAQYFGPGTRLLVL.

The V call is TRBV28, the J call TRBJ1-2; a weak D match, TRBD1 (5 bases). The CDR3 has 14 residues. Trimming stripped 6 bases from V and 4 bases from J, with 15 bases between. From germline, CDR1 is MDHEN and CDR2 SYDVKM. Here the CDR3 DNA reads TGTGCCAGCAGGCCCCCGGGGACGGGCTATGGCTACACCTTC. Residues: CASRPPGTGYGYTF.

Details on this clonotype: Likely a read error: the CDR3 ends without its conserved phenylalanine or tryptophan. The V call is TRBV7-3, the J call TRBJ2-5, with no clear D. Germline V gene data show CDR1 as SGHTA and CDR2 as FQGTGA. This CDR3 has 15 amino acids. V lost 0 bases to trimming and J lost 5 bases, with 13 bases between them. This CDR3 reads CASSLTSVVGETQYL. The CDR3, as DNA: TGTGCCAGCAGCTTAACGAGTGTGGTTGGGGAGACCCAGTACCTC.

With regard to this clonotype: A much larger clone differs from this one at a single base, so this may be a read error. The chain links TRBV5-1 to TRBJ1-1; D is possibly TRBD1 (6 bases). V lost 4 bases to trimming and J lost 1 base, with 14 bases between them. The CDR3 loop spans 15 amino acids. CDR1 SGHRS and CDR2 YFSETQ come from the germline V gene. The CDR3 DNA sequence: TGCGCCAGCAGCGACAGGCCGGAGTGGAACACTGAAGCTTTCTTT. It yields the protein CASSDRPEWNTEAFF.

The CDR3, as DNA: TGTGCCAGCAGCAAATTGAACCCTCCCTACGAGCAGTACTTC. Protein: CASSKLNPPYEQYF. This chain links TRBV28 with TRBJ2-7; D gene uncertain. Trimming took 6 bases from V and 2 from J, leaving 14 bases between them. The length of the CDR3 is 14 residues. CDR1 is MDHEN and CDR2 is SYDVKM in the germline V gene.

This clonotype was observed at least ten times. CDR3: CASSYLGAYEQYF. CDR3 DNA: TGTGCCAGCAGTTACCTCGGCGCCTACGAGCAGTACTTC. The rearrangement links TRBV6-2 or TRBV6-3 to TRBJ2-7; D remains unclear. Germline V gene sequence: CDR1 MNHEY, CDR2 SVGEGT. This CDR3 region has 13 residues. Deletions cut 2 bases from V and 2 bases from J, with 7 bases between.

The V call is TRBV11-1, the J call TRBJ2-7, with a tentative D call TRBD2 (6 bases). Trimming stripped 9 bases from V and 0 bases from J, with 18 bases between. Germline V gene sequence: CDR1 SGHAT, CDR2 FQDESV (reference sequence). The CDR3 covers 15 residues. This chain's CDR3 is CASSPSRDSSYEQYF. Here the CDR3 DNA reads TGTGCCAGTAGCCCATCCCGGGACTCCTCCTACGAGCAGTACTTC.

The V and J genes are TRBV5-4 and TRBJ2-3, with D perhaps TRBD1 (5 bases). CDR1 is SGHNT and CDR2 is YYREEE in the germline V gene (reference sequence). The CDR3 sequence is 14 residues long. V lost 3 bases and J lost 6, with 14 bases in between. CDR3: CASSSMTASDTQYF. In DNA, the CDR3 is TGTGCCAGCAGCTCAATGACAGCTTCGGATACGCAGTATTTT.

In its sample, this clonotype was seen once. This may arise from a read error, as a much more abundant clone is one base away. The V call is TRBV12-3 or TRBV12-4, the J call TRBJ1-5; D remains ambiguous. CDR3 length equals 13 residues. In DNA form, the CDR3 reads TGTGCCAGCAGTTTTAATATCAATCACCCCCAGCATTTT. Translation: CASSFNINHPQHF.

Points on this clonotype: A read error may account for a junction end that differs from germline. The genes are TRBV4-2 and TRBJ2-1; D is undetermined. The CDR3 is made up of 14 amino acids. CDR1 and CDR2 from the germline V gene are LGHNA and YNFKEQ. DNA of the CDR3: TGTGCCAGCTGCCAGGATCCGGGCCTCCGAGATCTTTTCTTC. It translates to CASCQDPGLRDLFF.

CDR3 nucleotides: TGCGCCAGCAGCTTCGGGAGGGCCAACTACTACGAGCAGTACTTC. It encodes CASSFGRANYYEQYF. The chain employs TRBV5-1 and TRBJ2-7, with 8 bases that match TRBD2. The V and J ends lost 2 bases and 3 bases, in that order; junction bases with no gene match: 7. CDR3 length: 15 amino acids. Germline CDR1 is SGHRS and CDR2 is YFSETQ.

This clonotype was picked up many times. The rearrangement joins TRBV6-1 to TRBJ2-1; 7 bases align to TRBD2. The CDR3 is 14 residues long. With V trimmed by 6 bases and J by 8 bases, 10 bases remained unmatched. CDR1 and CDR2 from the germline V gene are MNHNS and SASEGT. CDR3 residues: CASSLRGGFDEQFF. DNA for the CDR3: TGTGCCAGCAGCCTCCGGGGAGGGTTCGATGAGCAGTTCTTC.

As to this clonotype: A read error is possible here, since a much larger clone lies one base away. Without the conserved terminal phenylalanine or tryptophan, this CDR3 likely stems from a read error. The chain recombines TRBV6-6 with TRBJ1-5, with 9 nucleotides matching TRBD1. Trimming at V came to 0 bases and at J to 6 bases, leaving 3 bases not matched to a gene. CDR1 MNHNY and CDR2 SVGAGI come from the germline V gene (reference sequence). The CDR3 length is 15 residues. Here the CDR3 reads CASSYSTGGGQPQHL. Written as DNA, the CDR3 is TGTGCCAGCAGTTACTCGACAGGGGGGGGTCAGCCCCAGCATCTT.

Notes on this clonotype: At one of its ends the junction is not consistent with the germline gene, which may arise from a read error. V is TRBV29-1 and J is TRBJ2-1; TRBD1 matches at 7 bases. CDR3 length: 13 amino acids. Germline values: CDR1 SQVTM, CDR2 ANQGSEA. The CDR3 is CRVGTVSYNEQFF. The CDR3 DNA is TGTCGCGTTGGGACAGTGTCCTACAATGAGCAGTTCTTC.

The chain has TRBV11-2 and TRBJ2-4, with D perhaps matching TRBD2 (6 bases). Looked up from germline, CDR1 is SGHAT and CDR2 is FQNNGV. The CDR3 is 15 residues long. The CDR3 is CTSSLETGHGNIQYF. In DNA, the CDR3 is TGTACTAGCAGCTTAGAAACCGGGCATGGGAACATTCAGTACTTC.

Here the CDR3 reads CASTYSGAETQYF. For the CDR3, the DNA is TGTGCCAGCACGTACAGTGGGGCCGAGACCCAGTACTTC. The chain combines TRBV6-2 or TRBV6-3 with TRBJ2-5; TRBD1 might be the D (5 bases). The CDR3 extends over 13 amino acids. Deletions cut 7 bases from V and 5 bases from J, with 14 bases between. Germline CDR1 reads MNHEY; CDR2 reads SVGEGT.

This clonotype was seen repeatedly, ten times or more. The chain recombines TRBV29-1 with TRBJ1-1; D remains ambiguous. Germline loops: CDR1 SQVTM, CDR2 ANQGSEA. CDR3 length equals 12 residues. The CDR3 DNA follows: TGCAGTGTCTTCGGGTCTAACACTGAAGCTTTCTTT. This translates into CSVFGSNTEAFF.

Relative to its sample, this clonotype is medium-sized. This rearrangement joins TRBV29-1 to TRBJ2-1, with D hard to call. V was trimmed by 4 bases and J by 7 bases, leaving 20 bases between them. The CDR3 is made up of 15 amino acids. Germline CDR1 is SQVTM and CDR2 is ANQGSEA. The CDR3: CSVVPLVGLGNEQFF. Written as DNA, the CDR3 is TGCAGCGTTGTCCCACTTGTGGGATTGGGGAATGAGCAGTTCTTC.

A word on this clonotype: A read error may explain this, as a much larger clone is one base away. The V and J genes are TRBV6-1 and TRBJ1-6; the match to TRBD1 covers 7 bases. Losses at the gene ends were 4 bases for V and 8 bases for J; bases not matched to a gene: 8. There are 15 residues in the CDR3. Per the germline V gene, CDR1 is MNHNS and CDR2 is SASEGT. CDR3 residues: CASSALTGTDSPLHF. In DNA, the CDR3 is TGTGCCAGCAGTGCCCTGACAGGGACGGATTCACCCCTCCACTTT.

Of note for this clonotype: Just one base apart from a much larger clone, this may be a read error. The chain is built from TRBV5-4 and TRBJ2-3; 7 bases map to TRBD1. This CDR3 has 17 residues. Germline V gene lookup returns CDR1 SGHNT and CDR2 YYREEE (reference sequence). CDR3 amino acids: CVSSADPGQVGTDTQYF. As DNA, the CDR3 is TGTGTCAGCAGCGCGGACCCTGGACAGGTTGGGACAGATACGCAGTATTTT.

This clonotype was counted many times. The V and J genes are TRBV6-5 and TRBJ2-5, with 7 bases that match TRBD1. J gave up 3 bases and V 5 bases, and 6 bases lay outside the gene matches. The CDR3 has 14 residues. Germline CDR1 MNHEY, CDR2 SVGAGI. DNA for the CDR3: TGTGCCAGCAGTATAAACAGGGGTAAAGAGACCCAGTACTTC. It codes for CASSINRGKETQYF.

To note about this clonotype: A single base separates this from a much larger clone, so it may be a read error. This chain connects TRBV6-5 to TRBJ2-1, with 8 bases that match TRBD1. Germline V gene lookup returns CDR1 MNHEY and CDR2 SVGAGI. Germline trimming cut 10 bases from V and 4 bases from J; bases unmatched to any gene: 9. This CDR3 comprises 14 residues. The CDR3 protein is CANRRRQGYNEQFF. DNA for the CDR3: TGTGCCAACAGGAGGAGACAGGGGTACAATGAGCAGTTCTTC.

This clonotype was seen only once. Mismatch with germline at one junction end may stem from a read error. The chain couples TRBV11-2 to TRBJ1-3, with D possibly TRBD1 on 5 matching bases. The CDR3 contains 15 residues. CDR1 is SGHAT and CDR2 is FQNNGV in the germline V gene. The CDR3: CSSSPRGVGGNTIYF. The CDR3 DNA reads TGTTCCAGCAGTCCCCGAGGGGTAGGTGGAAACACCATATATTTT.

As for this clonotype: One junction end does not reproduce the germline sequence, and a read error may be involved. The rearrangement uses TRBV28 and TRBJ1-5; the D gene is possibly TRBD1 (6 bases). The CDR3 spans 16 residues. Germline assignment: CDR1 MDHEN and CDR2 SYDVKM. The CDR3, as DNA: TGTGCCGGCAGTTTATCGGCAGGGGCGTTAAATCAGCCCCAGCATTTT. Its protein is CAGSLSAGALNQPQHF.

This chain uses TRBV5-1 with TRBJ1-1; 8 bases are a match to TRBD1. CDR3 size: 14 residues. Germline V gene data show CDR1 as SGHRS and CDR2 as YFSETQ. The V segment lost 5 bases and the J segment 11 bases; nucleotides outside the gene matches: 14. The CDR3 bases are TGCGCCAGCAGTCTCCAGGGGGCGGACAGTGAGGCTTTCTTT. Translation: CASSLQGADSEAFF. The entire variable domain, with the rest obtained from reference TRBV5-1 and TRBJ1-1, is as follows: KAGVTQTPRYLIKTRGQQVTLSCSPISGHRSVSWYQQTPGQGLQFLFEYFSETQRNKGNFPGRFSGRQFSNSRSEMNVSTLELGDSALYLCASSLQGADSEAFFGQGTRLTVV.

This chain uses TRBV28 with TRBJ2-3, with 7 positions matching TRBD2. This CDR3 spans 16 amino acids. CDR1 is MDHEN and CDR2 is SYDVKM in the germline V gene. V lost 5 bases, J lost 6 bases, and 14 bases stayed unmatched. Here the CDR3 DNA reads TGTGCCAGCAGTGACCCGGGGAGGCGGGAGTCGGATACGCAGTATTTT. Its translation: CASSDPGRRESDTQYF.

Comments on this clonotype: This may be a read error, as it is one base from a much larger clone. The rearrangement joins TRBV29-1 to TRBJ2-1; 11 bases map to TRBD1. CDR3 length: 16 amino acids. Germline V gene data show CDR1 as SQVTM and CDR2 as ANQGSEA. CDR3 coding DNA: TGCAGCATTGAACCGGGGACAGGGGGGTCCTACAATGAGCAGTTCTTC. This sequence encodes CSIEPGTGGSYNEQFF.